Listed here are 23 T cell receptor beta chains from one sample, sequenced in a study of OX40 agonist ivuxolimab in advanced cancers. Only in-frame clones appear in the TCRdb table, and some are missing; sequencing was by immunoSEQ multiplex PCR. This table holds 50,000 to 75,000 clones, 85% to 90% found once. This specimen was CD4+ or CD8+ T cells sorted from blood, taken in a trial of the OX40 agonist ivuxolimab. The source of these receptors is an adult with an advanced solid tumor such as melanoma, head and neck, liver or kidney cancer.

To note about this clone: Its ends do not fully match the called genes, so a read error is possible. V usage is TRBV5-4 and J usage is TRBJ2-7; 8 bases match TRBD1. CDR1 is SGHNT and CDR2 is YYREEE in the germline V gene (reference sequence). The CDR3 loop spans 15 amino acids. The CDR3 bases are TGCGCCAGCAGCCTCATGACAGGGGCATCCTACGAGCAGTACTTC. This translates into CASSLMTGASYEQYF.

The chain couples TRBV7-8 to TRBJ1-5, with D unclear. CDR3 size: 17 residues. From germline, CDR1 is SGHVS and CDR2 FQNEAQ. The V and J ends lost 0 bases and 0 bases respectively, with 12 bases between them. The CDR3 DNA sequence: TGTGCCAGCAGCTTAGCCGTCCTGGGAGTTAGCAATCAGCCCCAGCATTTT. This translates into CASSLAVLGVSNQPQHF. Full variable domain (rest looked up from reference TRBV7-8 and TRBJ1-5): GAGVSQSPRYKVAKRGQDVALRCDPISGHVSLFWYQQALGQGPEFLTYFQNEAQLDKSGLPSDRFFAERPEGSVSTLKIQRTQQEDSAVYLCASSLAVLGVSNQPQHFGDGTRLSIL.

This clone is medium-sized. This chain uses TRBV10-1 with TRBJ2-7; 9 positions agree with TRBD1. Germline V lookup: CDR1 WNHNN, CDR2 SYGVQD (reference sequence). J gave up 2 bases and V 4 bases, and 3 bases lay outside the gene matches. This CDR3 spans 14 amino acids. The CDR3 DNA sequence: TGCGCCAGCAGTGCCGGGACAGGGCCCTACGAGCAGTACTTC. Protein product: CASSAGTGPYEQYF.

This rearrangement joins TRBV7-2 to TRBJ1-2; the D is unclear. The V and J ends lost 7 bases and 6 bases respectively, with 9 bases between them. This CDR3 is built from 11 residues. Germline V gives CDR1 SGHTA, CDR2 FQGNSA. The CDR3 loop reads CASNIINGYTF. CDR3 bases: TGTGCCAGCAACATTATTAATGGCTACACCTTC.

V and J are TRBV6-5 and TRBJ2-3; D gene ambiguous. V was shortened by 2 bases and J by 1 base, with 10 bases between the two germline ends. This CDR3 spans 15 amino acids. Germline CDR1 and CDR2: MNHEY and SVGAGI. CDR3 nucleotide sequence: TGTGCCAGCAGTTACAGGGTTGACGGCACAGATACGCAGTATTTT. Protein sequence: CASSYRVDGTDTQYF.

The J gene is TRBJ2-3, the V gene TRBV11-2; D perhaps matches TRBD2 (5 bases). The CDR3 is 14 amino acids. Trimming removed 3 bases from V and 1 base from J, with 8 bases in between. Germline-derived CDR1 and CDR2 are SGHAT and FQNNGV. CDR3 residues: CASSFFGGTDTQYF. The CDR3 bases are TGTGCCAGCAGCTTCTTCGGGGGCACAGATACGCAGTATTTT.

The V and J genes are TRBV7-7 and TRBJ2-1; perhaps TRBD2 as D (6 bases). V lost 3 bases, J lost 6 bases, and 12 bases lay in between. The length of the CDR3 is 14 residues. CDR1 and CDR2 (germline): SSHAT, FNYEAQ (reference sequence). For the CDR3, the DNA is TGTGCCAGCAGCTTGGGACTCGGCAGCAATGAGCAGTTCTTC. Its protein is CASSLGLGSNEQFF.

The rearrangement uses TRBV27 and TRBJ2-1; 7 nucleotides align to TRBD2. CDR1 and CDR2 from the germline V gene are MNHEY and SMNVEV (reference sequence). V lost 6 bases to trimming and J lost 5 bases; unmatched junction nucleotides: 4. The CDR3 runs 13 residues. Here the CDR3 DNA reads TGTGCCAGCAGGCTAGCGGAACACAATGAGCAGTTCTTC. Residues: CASRLAEHNEQFF.

CDR3 nucleotide sequence: TGTGCCAGCAGCCAAGGGGGGACAGGGGTATACGAGCAGTACTTC. Amino acid sequence: CASSQGGTGVYEQYF. The V call is TRBV4-2, the J call TRBJ2-7; TRBD1 aligns across 10 bases. In germline, CDR1 is LGHNA, CDR2 YNFKEQ. The V gene end was trimmed by 1 base and the J gene end by 4 bases; junction bases not matched to a gene: 4. CDR3 size: 15 residues.

This chain links TRBV2 with TRBJ2-1, with a possible D match to TRBD1 (6 bases). CDR3 length: 16 amino acids. V was cut by 6 bases and J by 2 bases, with 17 bases left in between. Germline CDR1 reads SNHLY; CDR2 reads FYNNEI. In nucleotides, the CDR3 is TGTGCCAGCAGCACTCTCCTGGGGGCCGCCTACAATGAGCAGTTCTTC. Encoded protein: CASSTLLGAAYNEQFF.

V is TRBV7-8 and J is TRBJ2-6; D unclear. The V gene's germline CDR1 is SGHVS and CDR2 FQNEAQ. This CDR3 has 15 residues. Trimming pared 3 bases from V and 1 base from J, leaving 7 bases between. CDR3 loop: CASSFGVSGANVLTF. For the CDR3, the DNA is TGTGCCAGCAGCTTTGGGGTATCTGGGGCCAACGTCCTGACTTTC.

The rearrangement joins TRBV27 to TRBJ2-7; D unclear. Germline values: CDR1 MNHEY, CDR2 SMNVEV (reference sequence). This CDR3 has 13 residues. Trimming removed 6 bases at V and 5 bases at J, with 14 bases between. The CDR3 sequence is CASSPLQSHEQYF. The CDR3 region has the DNA TGTGCCAGCAGCCCCCTGCAATCCCACGAGCAGTACTTC.

The gene calls are TRBV27 and TRBJ2-2; D gene uncertain. The CDR3 totals 15 residues. Germline V gene lookup returns CDR1 MNHEY and CDR2 SMNVEV (reference sequence). V lost 4 bases and J lost 6, with 15 bases in between. CDR3 residues: CASSSLPGPPGELFF. Written as DNA, the CDR3 is TGTGCCAGCAGTTCACTCCCTGGTCCACCCGGGGAGCTGTTTTTT.

This clone appeared once. V usage is TRBV7-8 and J usage is TRBJ1-5, with a weak D call TRBD1 (6 bases). V lost 8 bases and J 6 bases, leaving 20 bases between the germline ends. Per the germline V gene, CDR1 is SGHVS and CDR2 is FQNEAQ. The CDR3 has 15 residues. This chain's CDR3 is CASGAGGGGGQPQHF. The DNA of the CDR3 is TGTGCCAGCGGTGCGGGGGGAGGGGGAGGTCAGCCCCAGCATTTT. The entire variable domain, with the rest obtained from reference TRBV7-8 and TRBJ1-5, is as follows: GAGVSQSPRYKVAKRGQDVALRCDPISGHVSLFWYQQALGQGPEFLTYFQNEAQLDKSGLPSDRFFAERPEGSVSTLKIQRTQQEDSAVYLCASGAGGGGGQPQHFGDGTRLSIL.

This rearrangement joins TRBV7-9 to TRBJ2-7, with D perhaps matching TRBD2 (5 bases). V lost 0 bases to trimming and J lost 6 bases, with 15 bases between them. Per the germline V gene, CDR1 is SEHNR and CDR2 is FQNEAQ (reference sequence). The CDR3 loop spans 15 amino acids. The CDR3 region is CASSLAGRGNGEQYF. The CDR3 DNA follows: TGTGCCAGCAGCTTAGCTGGGAGAGGGAACGGCGAGCAGTACTTC.

J is TRBJ2-7 and V is TRBV4-1; D perhaps matches TRBD2 (5 bases). The CDR3 has 16 amino acids. Germline values: CDR1 MGHRA, CDR2 YSYEKL. Deletions cut 0 bases from V and 6 bases from J, with 18 bases between. The CDR3, as DNA: TGCGCCAGCAGCCAAGATAGAGGACTCGAACGATCCGAGCAGTACTTC. This sequence encodes CASSQDRGLERSEQYF.

The chain combines TRBV19 with TRBJ2-7; 10 bases agree with TRBD2. Unmatched junction bases numbered 6, after V lost 5 bases and J lost 2 bases. There are 15 residues in the CDR3. Germline V lookup: CDR1 LNHDA, CDR2 SQIVND (reference sequence). CDR3 region: CASSSFSGRTYEQYF. The CDR3, as DNA: TGTGCCAGTAGTTCTTTTAGCGGGAGGACCTACGAGCAGTACTTC.

This sequence joins TRBV27 and TRBJ2-7; D uncertain. Trimming stripped 3 bases from V and 6 bases from J, with 15 bases between. CDR1 is MNHEY, CDR2 SMNVEV, per germline (reference sequence). The CDR3 spans 14 residues. The CDR3 coding sequence is TGTGCCAGCAGTTTGGTAGGATTCAAAGGCGAGCAGTACTTC. It encodes CASSLVGFKGEQYF.

This clone has only a few counts. The chain combines TRBV28 with TRBJ1-1; TRBD1 is a possible D gene (6 bases). Germline CDR1 MDHEN, CDR2 SYDVKM. The ends were cut back, 6 bases at V and 0 bases at J, with 17 bases in the middle. The CDR3 is 16 residues long. In DNA, the CDR3 is TGTGCCAGCAGCCAAATACAGGGATGGATGAACACTGAAGCTTTCTTT. Encoded protein: CASSQIQGWMNTEAFF.

In DNA form, the CDR3 reads TGTGCCAGCAGTTCACCACTCAGTACCCGGGGGGCGAAGCTGTTTTTT. It codes for CASSSPLSTRGAKLFF. The chain combines TRBV6-5 with TRBJ2-2, with D possibly matching TRBD2 (7 bases). The CDR3 runs to 16 residues. Germline V gene data show CDR1 as MNHEY and CDR2 as SVGAGI. Trimming pared 4 bases from V and 12 bases from J, leaving 24 bases between.

The chain couples TRBV9 to TRBJ1-5; no clear D gene. CDR3 size: 15 residues. Germline V gives CDR1 SGDLS, CDR2 YYNGEE. The ends were cut back, 4 bases at V and 3 bases at J, with 14 bases in the middle. Here the CDR3 reads CASSRASGLNQPQHF. In DNA, the CDR3 is TGTGCCAGCAGCCGGGCATCGGGTCTCAATCAGCCCCAGCATTTT.

This sequence joins TRBV6-5 and TRBJ2-7; a possible D gene is TRBD1 (6 bases). The germline CDR1 and CDR2 sequences are MNHEY and SVGAGI. This CDR3 is built from 13 residues. Trimming took off 6 bases at V and 3 bases at J, with 12 bases between the two ends. For the CDR3, the DNA is TGTGCCAGCAGCCAACCGGACAGCTACGAGCAGTACTTC. This codes for CASSQPDSYEQYF.

This clone was seen only a few times. This rearrangement joins TRBV5-4 to TRBJ1-3; D is perhaps TRBD1 (5 bases). This CDR3 spans 14 amino acids. The V gene lost 2 bases and the J gene lost 3 bases, with 9 bases spanning the gap. Germline lookup yields CDR1 SGHNT and CDR2 YYREEE (reference sequence). CDR3 sequence reads: CASSFQGSGNTIYF. The CDR3 coding sequence is TGTGCCAGCAGCTTTCAGGGTAGTGGAAACACCATATATTTT.